The 32 T cell receptor beta chains presented below share a single source sample, sequenced in a study of T-cell reconstitution after alpha-beta-depleted transplantation in children. The TCRbeta library incorporated unique molecular identifiers. TCRdb called the PCR reads again in MiXCR, with one record for every CDR3 protein. Of roughly 200,000 distinct CDR3 sequences listed, less than 15% are singletons. The sequencing used PBMCs from the stem cell graft donor, collected from the stem cell graft. The source of these receptors is a human donor who donated a stem cell graft to a child with acute lymphoblastic leukemia.

The gene calls are TRBV12-3 or TRBV12-4 and TRBJ2-3, with D maybe TRBD1 (5 bases). The V end lost 6 bases, the J end lost 2 bases, and 15 bases lay between the germline ends. This CDR3 spans 15 amino acids. The CDR3 protein is CASRTTATSTDTQYF. CDR3 DNA sequence: TGTGCCAGCAGGACGACAGCAACCTCCACAGATACGCAGTATTTT.

This clonotype was observed a handful of times. The chain carries TRBV4-2 and TRBJ2-1, with D possibly being TRBD2 (5 bases). CDR3 length equals 16 residues. The germline V gene has CDR1 LGHNA and CDR2 YNFKEQ. The ends were cut back, 4 bases at V and 8 bases at J, with 21 bases in the middle. As DNA, the CDR3 is TGTGCCAGCAGCCCCGGGGTCCGGGTTCAGTCGTATGAGCAGTTCTTC. Protein product: CASSPGVRVQSYEQFF.

This clonotype was counted only a few times. This sequence joins TRBV30 and TRBJ2-7; TRBD1 matches at 9 bases. Trimming took 5 bases from V and 5 from J; bases not matched to a gene: 7. The CDR3 extends over 13 amino acids. The germline V gene has CDR1 GTSNPN and CDR2 SVGIG (reference sequence). The CDR3 bases are TGTGCCTGGGATCCGGGACAGGGCCACGAGCAGTACTTC. It specifies CAWDPGQGHEQYF.

This clonotype was counted many times. V gene TRBV5-1 combines with J gene TRBJ2-1; D perhaps matches TRBD2 (5 bases). This CDR3 comprises 15 residues. V lost 1 base and J 4 bases, leaving 12 bases between the germline ends. The germline CDR1 and CDR2 sequences are SGHRS and YFSETQ. CDR3 coding DNA: TGCGCCAGCAGCTTGCCGTCCCAGCGGTACAATGAGCAGTTCTTC. Its translation is CASSLPSQRYNEQFF. The entire variable domain, with the rest obtained from reference TRBV5-1 and TRBJ2-1, is as follows: KAGVTQTPRYLIKTRGQQVTLSCSPISGHRSVSWYQQTPGQGLQFLFEYFSETQRNKGNFPGRFSGRQFSNSRSEMNVSTLELGDSALYLCASSLPSQRYNEQFFGPGTRLTVL.

There are many counts of this clonotype. The V call is TRBV20-1, the J call TRBJ2-7; D possibly corresponds to TRBD2 (6 bases). This CDR3 is built from 14 residues. Germline CDR1 and CDR2: DFQATT and SNEGSKA (reference sequence). Trimming took off 6 bases at V and 0 bases at J, with 15 bases between the two ends. The DNA for the CDR3 is TGCAGTGCGGACGGGACTCTTGGCTCCTACGAGCAGTACTTC. It translates to CSADGTLGSYEQYF.

Ten or more counts support this clonotype. The chain is built from TRBV5-1 and TRBJ2-2, with TRBD1 identical over 7 bases. The CDR3 covers 15 residues. CDR1 and CDR2 from the germline V gene are SGHRS and YFSETQ. The trim removed 5 bases at V and 1 base at J, leaving 5 bases unmatched. CDR3 bases: TGCGCCAGCAGTTTTCAGGGGGAGAACACCGGGGAGCTGTTTTTT. Its translation is CASSFQGENTGELFF.

This clonotype has a count of ten or more. V is TRBV4-1 and J is TRBJ1-1, with D tentatively TRBD1 (5 bases). The ends were cut back, 2 bases at V and 1 base at J, with 17 bases in the middle. CDR3 size: 17 residues. CDR1 and CDR2 from the germline V gene are MGHRA and YSYEKL. CDR3 coding DNA: TGCGCCAGCAGCCAACCCTCCGGAGTAGGGGAGAACACTGAAGCTTTCTTT. This encodes CASSQPSGVGENTEAFF.

V is TRBV20-1 and J is TRBJ2-2, with D possibly being TRBD2 (6 bases). CDR3 length equals 16 residues. CDR1 DFQATT and CDR2 SNEGSKA come from the germline V gene (reference sequence). Trimming shortened V by 6 bases and J by 2 bases, and 19 bases separated the two germline ends. The CDR3 bases are TGCAGTGCCCCGCGACGCGGGAAGATTAACACCGGGGAGCTGTTTTTT. As protein: CSAPRRGKINTGELFF.

This clonotype has a count of ten or more. J is TRBJ2-7 and V is TRBV20-1, with 9 nucleotides matching TRBD2. With 1 base clipped from V and 7 bases from J, the junction kept 8 bases outside the gene matches. Germline V lookup: CDR1 DFQATT, CDR2 SNEGSKA (reference sequence). The CDR3 runs 14 residues. In DNA form, the CDR3 reads TGCAGTGCTAGAGGTAGCGGGAGTGTGAGAGAGCAGTACTTC. It translates to CSARGSGSVREQYF.

The V gene is TRBV29-1, the J gene TRBJ2-5; 7 nucleotides line up with TRBD1. The CDR3 extends over 12 amino acids. Looked up from germline, CDR1 is SQVTM and CDR2 is ANQGSEA. The CDR3 sequence: CSGRTGQETQYF. CDR3 sequence (DNA): TGCAGTGGAAGGACAGGACAAGAGACCCAGTACTTC.

Many counts were recorded for this clonotype. The chain carries TRBV5-1 and TRBJ1-3, with TRBD1 matching 8 bases. CDR1 and CDR2 from the germline V gene are SGHRS and YFSETQ. The length of the CDR3 is 14 residues. The junction had 4 bases not matched to a gene; V was cut back by 0 bases and J by 8 bases. In nucleotides, the CDR3 is TGCGCCAGCAGCTTGGAAGGACAGGGACACACCATATATTTT. Its translation: CASSLEGQGHTIYF. The whole variable domain, remainder taken from reference TRBV5-1 and TRBJ1-3, is KAGVTQTPRYLIKTRGQQVTLSCSPISGHRSVSWYQQTPGQGLQFLFEYFSETQRNKGNFPGRFSGRQFSNSRSEMNVSTLELGDSALYLCASSLEGQGHTIYFGEGSWLTVV.

This clonotype was detected many times. V usage is TRBV12-3 or TRBV12-4 and J usage is TRBJ2-7, with 9 bases that match TRBD1. The ends lost 4 bases at V and 4 bases at J; junction bases unmatched: 5. The CDR3 contains 14 residues. The CDR3 sequence: CASSSGTGPYEQYF. CDR3 in DNA: TGTGCCAGCAGTTCAGGGACAGGGCCATACGAGCAGTACTTC.

This clonotype was picked up a small number of times. The V call is TRBV20-1, the J call TRBJ2-1; a possible D gene is TRBD2 (5 bases). Trimming took off 4 bases at V and 8 bases at J, with 21 bases between the two ends. This CDR3 is 15 amino acids long. The germline V gene encodes CDR1 DFQATT and CDR2 SNEGSKA (reference sequence). This CDR3 reads CSANPRLHRFYEQFF. The CDR3 region has the DNA TGCAGTGCTAACCCCCGACTACACCGGTTCTATGAGCAGTTCTTC.

This chain joins TRBV13 and TRBJ2-7, with 7 bases identical to TRBD2. CDR1 and CDR2 (germline): PRHDT, FYEKMQ (reference sequence). V lost 1 base and J lost 5; bases outside the gene matches: 8. The CDR3 loop spans 15 amino acids. This chain's CDR3 is CASSLDPGGADEQYF. In DNA form, the CDR3 reads TGTGCCAGCAGCTTAGATCCGGGAGGAGCCGACGAGCAGTACTTC.

The gene calls are TRBV5-6 and TRBJ2-6; TRBD1 agrees at 7 bases. CDR1 is SGHDT, CDR2 YYEEEE, per germline. With 3 bases clipped from V and 0 bases from J, the junction kept 15 bases outside the gene matches. This CDR3 contains 20 residues. This CDR3 is CASSSPTFSGGSSGANVLTF. In DNA, the CDR3 is TGTGCCAGCAGCTCCCCTACATTCTCAGGGGGATCCTCTGGGGCCAACGTCCTGACTTTC.

This clonotype was counted at least ten times. This chain links TRBV10-3 with TRBJ2-1, with 7 bases identical to TRBD2. The CDR3 length is 13 residues. Germline trimming cut 4 bases from V and 9 bases from J; bases unmatched to any gene: 6. Germline-derived CDR1 and CDR2 are ENHRY and SYGVKD. The CDR3 sequence: CAISAQREGEQFF. The CDR3 bases are TGTGCCATCAGTGCTCAGCGGGAAGGTGAGCAGTTCTTC.

This clonotype occurred many times. J is TRBJ1-1 and V is TRBV5-1, with a tentative D call TRBD1 (5 bases). This CDR3 region has 14 residues. Germline-derived CDR1 and CDR2 are SGHRS and YFSETQ. Trimming stripped 0 bases from V and 4 bases from J, with 10 bases between. The DNA for the CDR3 is TGCGCCAGCAGCTTGGTCGCGGGGGGCACTGAAGCTTTCTTT. Its translation is CASSLVAGGTEAFF. Full variable domain (outside the CDR3, taken from reference TRBV5-1 and TRBJ1-1): KAGVTQTPRYLIKTRGQQVTLSCSPISGHRSVSWYQQTPGQGLQFLFEYFSETQRNKGNFPGRFSGRQFSNSRSEMNVSTLELGDSALYLCASSLVAGGTEAFFGQGTRLTVV.

This clonotype was detected a few times. The rearrangement links TRBV11-2 to TRBJ2-7; TRBD2 agrees at 10 bases. The CDR3 has 18 residues. The V segment lost 1 base and the J segment 5 bases; nucleotides outside the gene matches: 14. Germline CDR1 SGHAT, CDR2 FQNNGV. CDR3 in DNA: TGTGCCAGCAGCTTAGGGACTACGATCAGCGGGAGGGCCGACGAGCAGTACTTC. It is translated as CASSLGTTISGRADEQYF.

Details on this clonotype: With a far larger clone one base away, a read error is the likely cause. CDR3 in DNA: TGTGCCAGTAGTTTTACCGTGGAGCTGTTTTTT. Translating gives CASSFTVELFF. This sequence joins TRBV19 and TRBJ2-2; D not certain. Looked up from germline, CDR1 is LNHDA and CDR2 is SQIVND (reference sequence). The CDR3 is made up of 11 amino acids.

Many counts were recorded for this clonotype. V usage is TRBV15 and J usage is TRBJ2-1; 7 positions match TRBD2. The CDR3 runs 15 residues. The V and J ends lost 1 base and 8 bases, in that order; junction bases with no gene match: 8. Germline CDR1 is LNHNV and CDR2 is YYDKDF (reference sequence). CDR3 loop: CATSRVGGGRDEQFF. CDR3 nucleotides: TGTGCCACCAGCAGAGTGGGGGGGGGTCGGGATGAGCAGTTCTTC.

This clonotype came up a few times. This sequence joins TRBV12-3 or TRBV12-4 and TRBJ2-3, with TRBD2 identical over 9 bases. The CDR3 has 15 residues. Losses at the gene ends were 2 bases for V and 6 bases for J; bases not matched to a gene: 6. CDR3 coding DNA: TGTGCCAGCAGTTTACGGCGGGGGGGATGGGATACGCAGTATTTT. It specifies CASSLRRGGWDTQYF.

In this sample, this clonotype turned up many times. The rearrangement uses TRBV29-1 and TRBJ2-7, with 8 bases fitting TRBD1. From germline, CDR1 is SQVTM and CDR2 ANQGSEA. CDR3 size: 14 residues. The trim removed 4 bases at V and 3 bases at J, leaving 8 bases unmatched. The CDR3 is CSVGAGTGSYEQYF. CDR3 DNA sequence: TGCAGCGTTGGGGCCGGGACAGGTAGCTACGAGCAGTACTTC.

The chain joins TRBV6-1 to TRBJ2-4; TRBD2 might be the D (6 bases). CDR3 length equals 18 residues. The ends were cut back, 1 base at V and 0 bases at J, with 16 bases in the middle. Germline CDR1 and CDR2: MNHNS and SASEGT. CDR3 loop: CASSEEAGRPLAKNIQYF. The CDR3 region has the DNA TGTGCCAGCAGTGAAGAGGCGGGGCGACCTTTAGCCAAAAACATTCAGTACTTC.

The rearrangement links TRBV7-9 to TRBJ2-5, with 10 bases that match TRBD1. V lost 10 bases and J lost 0; bases outside the gene matches: 8. Germline CDR1 is SEHNR and CDR2 is FQNEAQ (reference sequence). This CDR3 has 15 amino acids. CDR3 residues: CATSLGQGYQETQYF. The CDR3 nucleotides read TGTGCCACCTCCTTGGGACAGGGGTACCAAGAGACCCAGTACTTC.

This clonotype came up many times. The chain has TRBV7-9 and TRBJ2-7; D could derive from TRBD1 or TRBD2 (5 bases each). Looked up from germline, CDR1 is SEHNR and CDR2 is FQNEAQ (reference sequence). The CDR3 loop spans 13 amino acids. The V and J ends lost 5 bases and 9 bases respectively, with 17 bases between them. The CDR3 sequence is CASSPRTSLAQYF. The CDR3 nucleotides read TGTGCCAGCAGCCCCCGGACATCCCTAGCGCAGTACTTC. Based on the CDR3 plus reference TRBV7-9 and TRBJ2-7, the full variable domain is DTGVSQNPRHKITKRGQNVTFRCDPISEHNRLYWYRQTLGQGPEFLTYFQNEAQLEKSRLLSDRFSAERPKGSFSTLEIQRTEQGDSAMYLCASSPRTSLAQYFGPGTRLTVT.

This clonotype was detected ten times or more. V gene TRBV7-9 combines with J gene TRBJ2-7; 10 bases fit TRBD2. The CDR3 length is 14 residues. The junction had 3 bases not matched to a gene; V was cut back by 5 bases and J by 2 bases. Germline V lookup: CDR1 SEHNR, CDR2 FQNEAQ (reference sequence). CDR3 loop: CASSISGRTYEQYF. As DNA, the CDR3 is TGTGCCAGCAGCATTAGCGGGAGGACCTACGAGCAGTACTTC. The full variable domain, rest sourced from reference TRBV7-9 and TRBJ2-7, is DTGVSQNPRHKITKRGQNVTFRCDPISEHNRLYWYRQTLGQGPEFLTYFQNEAQLEKSRLLSDRFSAERPKGSFSTLEIQRTEQGDSAMYLCASSISGRTYEQYFGPGTRLTVT.

This clonotype was seen repeatedly, ten times or more. The chain links TRBV11-2 to TRBJ2-3, with D uncertain. Germline CDR1 and CDR2: SGHAT and FQNNGV. V was clipped by 7 bases and J by 1 base, with 6 bases between them. The CDR3 length is 12 residues. The CDR3 DNA sequence: TGTGCCAGCACCTTCCGCACAGATACGCAGTATTTT. It specifies CASTFRTDTQYF. Variable domain in full (rest from reference TRBV11-2 and TRBJ2-3): EAGVAQSPRYKIIEKRQSVAFWCNPISGHATLYWYQQILGQGPKLLIQFQNNGVVDDSQLPKDRFSAERLKGVDSTLKIQPAKLEDSAVYLCASTFRTDTQYFGPGTRLTVL.

Many counts were recorded for this clonotype. J is TRBJ2-1 and V is TRBV7-2; unclear D gene. The CDR3 runs to 16 residues. Trimming took off 2 bases at V and 6 bases at J, with 17 bases between the two ends. CDR1 SGHTA and CDR2 FQGNSA come from the germline V gene. The CDR3 DNA reads TGTGCCAGCAGCTTATTCGCCGCGGTGGTTGGCAATGAGCAGTTCTTC. Its protein is CASSLFAAVVGNEQFF.

This clonotype was found many times. The chain uses TRBV7-9 and TRBJ2-7; 9 bases agree with TRBD1. The CDR3 loop spans 12 amino acids. CDR1 SEHNR and CDR2 FQNEAQ come from the germline V gene (reference sequence). V lost 5 bases, J lost 5 bases, and 1 base stayed unmatched. DNA for the CDR3: TGTGCCAGCAGCACAGGGGGCAACGAGCAGTACTTC. Amino acid sequence: CASSTGGNEQYF.

This clonotype was seen many times. The chain uses TRBV27 and TRBJ1-2; 7 bases are shared with TRBD1. From germline, CDR1 is MNHEY and CDR2 SMNVEV (reference sequence). This CDR3 comprises 15 residues. Trimming took 5 bases from V and 6 from J; bases not matched to a gene: 12. CDR3 amino acids: CASSTNRDRVDGYTF. In nucleotides, the CDR3 is TGTGCCAGCAGTACTAACCGGGACAGAGTTGATGGCTACACCTTC.

This clonotype was observed a few times. The chain uses TRBV30 and TRBJ1-2; 7 nucleotides match TRBD1. The ends lost 4 bases at V and 0 bases at J; junction bases unmatched: 8. Germline V gene data show CDR1 as GTSNPN and CDR2 as SVGIG (reference sequence). This CDR3 has 15 residues. The chain's CDR3 is CAWTRTGVSNYGYTF. The CDR3 region has the DNA TGTGCCTGGACGCGAACAGGGGTTTCTAACTATGGCTACACCTTC.

This clonotype was picked up many times. The DNA for the CDR3 is TGCAGTGCAAAAACCCAACGGAACAAAACGGAGACCCAGTACTTC. It yields the protein CSAKTQRNKTETQYF. The V and J genes are TRBV20-1 and TRBJ2-5, with D unclear. The CDR3 has 15 residues. Germline loops: CDR1 DFQATT, CDR2 SNEGSKA (reference sequence). Trimming took off 6 bases at V and 5 bases at J, with 22 bases between the two ends.